This T cell receptor (beta chain) emerged from a study of vaccination and CD4 T cells after COVID-19. The overall study: Participants were vaccinated with two doses, given as either BNT162b2 or mRNA-1273 vaccine. The study's findings and limits: The study found median SARS-CoV-2-reactive clonotypes rising from 21 to 38, not significantly.

Comment on this clonotype: As yet, its antigen is unknown.

As to treatment: approximately 9-day PBMC culture with coronavirus spike peptide pools or control peptides (ViraFEST assay). Researchers used the Oncomine TCR Beta short-read assay to sequence DNA from cultured CD4+ T cells. TCRdb called the PCR reads again in MiXCR, with one record for every CDR3 protein. The sample holds fewer than 15,000 distinct CDR3 sequences, more than 50% seen once. V was pared by 6 bases and J by 4 bases, with 20 bases between. The CDR3 runs 15 residues. Germline CDR1 is DFQATT and CDR2 is SNEGSKA (reference sequence). The sequencing here drew on cultured CD4+ T cells from blood, taken after SARS-CoV-2 vaccination. This sequence was found in a human donor with COVID-19. This chain connects TRBV20-1 to TRBJ2-3; D might be TRBD2 (5 bases). The CDR3: CSALPPREKADTQYF. The CDR3 DNA reads as TGCAGTGCCCTTCCCCCGAGGGAGAAGGCAGATACGCAGTATTTT.